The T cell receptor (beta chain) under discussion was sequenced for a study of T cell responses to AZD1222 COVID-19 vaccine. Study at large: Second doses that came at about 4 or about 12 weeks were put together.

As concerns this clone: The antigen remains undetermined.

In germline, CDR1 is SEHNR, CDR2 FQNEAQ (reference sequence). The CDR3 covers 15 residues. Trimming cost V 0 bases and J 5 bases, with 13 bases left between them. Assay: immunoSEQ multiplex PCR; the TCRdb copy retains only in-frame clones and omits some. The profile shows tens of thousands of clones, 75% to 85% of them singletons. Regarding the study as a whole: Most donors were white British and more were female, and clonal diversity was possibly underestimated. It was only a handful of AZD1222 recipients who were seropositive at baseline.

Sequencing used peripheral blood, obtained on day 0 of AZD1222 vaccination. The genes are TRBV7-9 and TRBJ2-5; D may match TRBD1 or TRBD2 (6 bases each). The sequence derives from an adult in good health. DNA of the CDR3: TGTGCCAGCAGCTTAGCGGGGGGCGGTATGGAGACCCAGTACTTC. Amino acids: CASSLAGGGMETQYF.